Below are 25 T cell receptor beta chains sequenced from a single sample in a study of identical twins. TCRdb re-derived calls from the 5' RACE reads in MiXCR, one entry per CDR3 protein. The data hold a few hundred thousand distinct CDR3 sequences, with approximately 17% observed a single time. What was sequenced was naive T cells sorted from blood. The source is a man in his fifties or sixties in good health.

This clonotype appeared many times. The gene calls are TRBV12-3 or TRBV12-4 and TRBJ1-1, with a tentative D call TRBD1 (6 bases). The ends were cut back, 5 bases at V and 0 bases at J, with 10 bases in the middle. This CDR3 has 14 amino acids. CDR3 region: CASSRGQMNTEAFF. The CDR3 DNA sequence: TGTGCCAGCAGTCGAGGACAGATGAACACTGAAGCTTTCTTT.

At least ten counts were recorded for this clonotype. The V gene is TRBV4-3, the J gene TRBJ1-2; D remains unclear. The CDR3 is 15 amino acids. Germline values: CDR1 LGHNA, CDR2 YSLEER. V lost 0 bases and J 1 base, leaving 9 bases between the germline ends. The CDR3 region has the DNA TGCGCCAGCAGCCAAGATGGAGAGGGTAACTATGGCTACACCTTC. This encodes CASSQDGEGNYGYTF.

In its sample, this clonotype was seen a few times. The genes are TRBV7-2 and TRBJ2-7; 12 bases line up with TRBD2. In germline, CDR1 is SGHTA, CDR2 FQGNSA. V dropped 6 bases and J dropped 7; count of bases not matched to a gene: 13. The length of the CDR3 is 16 residues. DNA of the CDR3: TGTGCCAGCAGTTTAAATCGACTAGCGGGAGCGGATGAGCAGTACTTC. This encodes CASSLNRLAGADEQYF. The full variable domain, its missing parts supplied by reference TRBV7-2 and TRBJ2-7, is GAGVSQSPSNKVTEKGKDVELRCDPISGHTALYWYRQSLGQGLEFLIYFQGNSAPDKSGLPSDRFSAERTGGSVSTLTIQRTQQEDSAVYLCASSLNRLAGADEQYFGPGTRLTVT.

This clonotype was seen ten or more times. The CDR3 loop reads CASSLAAGGSYNEQFF. CDR3 DNA sequence: TGTGCCAGCAGCTTAGCGGCGGGGGGTTCCTACAATGAGCAGTTCTTC. The chain links TRBV7-8 to TRBJ2-1; TRBD2 aligns across 8 bases. The CDR3 is 16 amino acids. Germline V CDR1 and CDR2: SGHVS, FQNEAQ. V shed 0 bases and J 1 base; nucleotides not matched to a gene: 2.

This clonotype was counted many times. This chain connects TRBV3-1 to TRBJ2-2; 7 nucleotides line up with TRBD2. CDR3 length: 14 residues. The germline gives CDR1 LGHDT, CDR2 YNNKEL (reference sequence). Trimming took 4 bases from V and 6 from J; bases not matched to a gene: 5. In DNA form, the CDR3 reads TGTGCCAGCAGCCTAGCAGGGAGGGCCGGGGAGCTGTTTTTT. Translation: CASSLAGRAGELFF.

This clonotype came up many times. J is TRBJ2-3 and V is TRBV12-3 or TRBV12-4; no definite D call. The V end lost 6 bases, the J end lost 4 bases, and 11 bases lay between the germline ends. The CDR3 contains 13 residues. This CDR3 reads CASSLMTADTQYF. The CDR3 coding sequence is TGTGCCAGCAGCTTAATGACGGCAGATACGCAGTATTTT.

This clonotype was seen more than once but under ten times. The V and J genes are TRBV28 and TRBJ1-4; TRBD1 might be the D (5 bases). The CDR3 extends over 14 amino acids. Trimming cost V 5 bases and J 8 bases, with 15 bases left between them. CDR1 is MDHEN, CDR2 SYDVKM, per germline. CDR3 sequence: CASSAGGVLEKLFF. The CDR3, as DNA: TGTGCCAGCAGTGCGGGGGGGGTGTTGGAAAAACTGTTTTTT.

The chain joins TRBV12-3 or TRBV12-4 to TRBJ2-7; 8 bases agree with TRBD2. This CDR3 is built from 13 residues. The junction had 3 bases not matched to a gene; V was cut back by 5 bases and J by 3 bases. CDR3 amino acids: CASSKGLDYEQYF. For the CDR3, the DNA is TGTGCCAGCAGTAAGGGACTAGACTACGAGCAGTACTTC.

This clonotype was observed a handful of times. V is TRBV6-2 or TRBV6-3 and J is TRBJ2-1; 11 bases agree with TRBD1. Looked up from germline, CDR1 is MNHEY and CDR2 is SVGEGT. CDR3 length: 15 residues. V trimming: 6 bases; J trimming: 6 bases; junction bases outside the gene matches: 7. For the CDR3, the DNA is TGTGCCAGCAGGATTCCGGGACAGGGGGTCAATGAGCAGTTCTTC. Translated, it gives CASRIPGQGVNEQFF.

The chain has TRBV4-3 and TRBJ1-4, with D maybe TRBD1 (5 bases). Germline V lookup: CDR1 LGHNA, CDR2 YSLEER. Trimming took off 1 base at V and 5 bases at J, with 11 bases between the two ends. This CDR3 is built from 15 residues. This chain's CDR3 is CASSQVWGLNEKLFF. Written as DNA, the CDR3 is TGCGCCAGCAGCCAAGTTTGGGGGTTGAATGAAAAACTGTTTTTT.

This clonotype was recorded a few times. The chain uses TRBV4-1 and TRBJ2-1; 12 bases fit TRBD1. The CDR3 has 13 amino acids. Looked up from germline, CDR1 is MGHRA and CDR2 is YSYEKL. V was clipped by 3 bases and J by 13 bases; unmatched bases: 4. CDR3 in amino acids: CASSHLGQGAQFF. CDR3 in DNA: TGCGCCAGCAGCCACCTGGGACAGGGGGCCCAGTTCTTC.

The V gene is TRBV4-1, the J gene TRBJ1-6, with D unclear. The CDR3 consists of 16 residues. V was cut by 0 bases and J by 6 bases, with 12 bases left in between. Germline V gene data show CDR1 as MGHRA and CDR2 as YSYEKL. The CDR3 DNA reads as TGCGCCAGCAGCCAAGATTTTAAGGGATTTAATTCACCCCTCCACTTT. This gives the protein CASSQDFKGFNSPLHF.

In this sample, this clonotype turned up a few times. The J gene is TRBJ2-7, the V gene TRBV5-8, with D unclear. Per germline, CDR1 SGHTS and CDR2 YDEGEE. The CDR3 loop spans 14 amino acids. V lost 3 bases to trimming and J lost 2 bases, with 12 bases between them. CDR3 in DNA: TGTGCCAGCAGCTCCGTACGAACCACCTACGAGCAGTACTTC. Amino acid sequence: CASSSVRTTYEQYF.

This clonotype was recorded at least ten times. The chain combines TRBV12-3 or TRBV12-4 with TRBJ1-1; TRBD1 matches at 10 bases. Unmatched junction bases numbered 5, after V lost 5 bases and J lost 5 bases. This CDR3 is 14 amino acids long. In nucleotides, the CDR3 is TGTGCCAGCAGTGTTGACAGGGGGCGAACTGAAGCTTTCTTT. Amino acids: CASSVDRGRTEAFF.

This chain links TRBV20-1 with TRBJ2-7; the match to TRBD2 covers 12 bases. Trimming removed 1 base from V and 5 bases from J; junction bases left unmatched: 12. The CDR3 runs 17 residues. Germline V gene data show CDR1 as DFQATT and CDR2 as SNEGSKA (reference sequence). CDR3 in DNA: TGCAGTGCTAGAGCGGCTAGCGGGAGGGCCTATGGCAACGAGCAGTACTTC. This translates into CSARAASGRAYGNEQYF.

This clonotype appeared many times. The V gene is TRBV5-1, the J gene TRBJ1-1; TRBD1 is a possible D gene (5 bases). The germline gives CDR1 SGHRS, CDR2 YFSETQ. V gave up 1 base and J gave up 6 bases, with 10 bases separating them. CDR3 length: 13 residues. CDR3 loop: CASSLTTGAEAFF. As DNA, the CDR3 is TGCGCCAGCAGCTTGACGACGGGGGCTGAAGCTTTCTTT.

The rearrangement joins TRBV20-1 to TRBJ2-7; the match to TRBD2 covers 11 bases. Per the germline V gene, CDR1 is DFQATT and CDR2 is SNEGSKA (reference sequence). J gave up 5 bases and V 2 bases, and 5 bases lay outside the gene matches. The CDR3 has 14 amino acids. The CDR3, as DNA: TGCAGTGCTAGAAAACTAGCGGGAGTCCACGAGCAGTACTTC. This sequence encodes CSARKLAGVHEQYF.

The chain combines TRBV13 with TRBJ2-1; tentative D call: TRBD1 (5 bases). The germline V gene encodes CDR1 PRHDT and CDR2 FYEKMQ (reference sequence). The CDR3 covers 16 residues. Trimming left V 5 bases short and J 0 bases short, with 14 bases between. The CDR3 region has the DNA TGTGCCAGCAGCCCAGGGAAGGGTAGCTCCTACAATGAGCAGTTCTTC. This codes for CASSPGKGSSYNEQFF.

The rearrangement joins TRBV6-2 or TRBV6-3 to TRBJ2-7, with D unclear. This CDR3 has 11 amino acids. The ends were cut back, 6 bases at V and 6 bases at J, with 9 bases in the middle. Germline V gives CDR1 MNHEY, CDR2 SVGEGT. The CDR3 bases are TGTGCCAGCAGCGACTGGGGCGAGCAGTACTTC. Translating it yields CASSDWGEQYF.

The sample holds a few counts of this clonotype. V usage is TRBV6-1 and J usage is TRBJ2-7, with 9 nucleotides matching TRBD1. The CDR3 contains 13 residues. Trimming removed 7 bases from V and 5 bases from J; junction bases left unmatched: 6. In germline, CDR1 is MNHNS, CDR2 SASEGT. The CDR3 loop is CASMGTGTHEQYF. In DNA form, the CDR3 reads TGTGCCAGCATGGGGACAGGGACCCACGAGCAGTACTTC.

In this sample, this clonotype turned up many times. The rearrangement uses TRBV25-1 and TRBJ2-1; 7 nucleotides line up with TRBD2. Germline CDR1 reads MGHDK; CDR2 reads SYGVNS. This CDR3 comprises 14 residues. The trim removed 6 bases at V and 4 bases at J, leaving 6 bases unmatched. The CDR3 DNA reads as TGTGCCAGCAGCGGTAGCGGGTTTTACAATGAGCAGTTCTTC. It yields the protein CASSGSGFYNEQFF.

V and J are TRBV3-1 and TRBJ2-3; D might be TRBD2 (5 bases). V lost 0 bases and J 3 bases, leaving 19 bases between the germline ends. The CDR3 runs 18 residues. The V gene's germline CDR1 is LGHDT and CDR2 YNNKEL (reference sequence). The CDR3 loop reads CASSQEANSVVRTDTQYF. For the CDR3, the DNA is TGTGCCAGCAGCCAAGAAGCTAATAGCGTCGTACGGACAGATACGCAGTATTTT.

This sequence joins TRBV20-1 and TRBJ2-5; D gene unclear. Germline V lookup: CDR1 DFQATT, CDR2 SNEGSKA (reference sequence). The CDR3 sequence is 12 residues long. V was pared by 0 bases and J by 4 bases, with 6 bases between. This CDR3 is CSARDWGETQYF. The CDR3 nucleotides are TGCAGTGCTAGAGATTGGGGAGAGACCCAGTACTTC.

The rearrangement links TRBV15 to TRBJ2-5; D uncertain. Germline V CDR1 and CDR2: LNHNV, YYDKDF (reference sequence). Trimming took 3 bases from V and 3 from J, leaving 5 bases between them. CDR3 length equals 12 residues. The CDR3: CATSSAEETQYF. The CDR3 bases are TGTGCCACCAGCAGCGCAGAAGAGACCCAGTACTTC.

In the case of this clonotype: A junction end diverges from the germline sequence, so it may reflect a read error. This rearrangement joins TRBV28 to TRBJ1-5, with D hard to call. From germline, CDR1 is MDHEN and CDR2 SYDVKM. This CDR3 spans 12 amino acids. The DNA for the CDR3 is TGTGCCAGCAGGAGTCTAAATCACCCCCAGCATTTT. Its translation is CASRSLNHPQHF.